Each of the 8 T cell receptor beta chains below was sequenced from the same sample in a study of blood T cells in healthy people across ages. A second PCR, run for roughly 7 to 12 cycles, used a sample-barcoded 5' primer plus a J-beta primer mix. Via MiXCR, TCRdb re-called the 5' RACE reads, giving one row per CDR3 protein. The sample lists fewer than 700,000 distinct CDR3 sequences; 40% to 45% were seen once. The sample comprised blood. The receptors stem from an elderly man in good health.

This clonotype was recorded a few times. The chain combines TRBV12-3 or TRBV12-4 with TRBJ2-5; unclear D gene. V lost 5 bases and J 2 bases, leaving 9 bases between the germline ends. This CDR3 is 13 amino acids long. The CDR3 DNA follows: TGTGCCAGCAGTAAGGAACTGCAAGAGACCCAGTACTTC. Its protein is CASSKELQETQYF.

Written as DNA, the CDR3 is TGTGCCAGCAGCTTAGGATCGGGGACTAGCGGGGGCCTTGGGTATGAGCAGTTCTTC. Amino acid sequence: CASSLGSGTSGGLGYEQFF. The chain recombines TRBV11-2 with TRBJ2-1; 14 positions match TRBD2. V was pared by 1 base and J by 8 bases, with 13 bases of the junction left unmatched. Germline lookup yields CDR1 SGHAT and CDR2 FQNNGV. CDR3 length: 19 amino acids.

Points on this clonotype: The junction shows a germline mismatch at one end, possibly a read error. In DNA form, the CDR3 reads TGTGCCAGCACCTTGTATCAGCGCTACAACGAGCAGTACTTC. As protein: CASTLYQRYNEQYF. This chain joins TRBV5-5 and TRBJ2-7; D remains unclear. Germline V gives CDR1 SGHKS, CDR2 YYEKEE (reference sequence). The CDR3 is 14 residues long.

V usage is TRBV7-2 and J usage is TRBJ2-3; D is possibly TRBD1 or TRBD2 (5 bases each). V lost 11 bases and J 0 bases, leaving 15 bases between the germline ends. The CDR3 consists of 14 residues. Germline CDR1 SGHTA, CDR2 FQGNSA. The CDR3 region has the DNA TGTGCCGACAGCCCGACTACCAGCACAGATACGCAGTATTTT. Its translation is CADSPTTSTDTQYF.

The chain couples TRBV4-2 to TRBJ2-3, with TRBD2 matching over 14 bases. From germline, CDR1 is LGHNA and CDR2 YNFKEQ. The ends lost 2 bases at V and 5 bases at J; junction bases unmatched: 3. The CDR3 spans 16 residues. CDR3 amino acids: CASSQRLAGGVDTQYF. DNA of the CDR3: TGTGCCAGCAGCCAACGACTAGCGGGGGGGGTAGATACGCAGTATTTT.

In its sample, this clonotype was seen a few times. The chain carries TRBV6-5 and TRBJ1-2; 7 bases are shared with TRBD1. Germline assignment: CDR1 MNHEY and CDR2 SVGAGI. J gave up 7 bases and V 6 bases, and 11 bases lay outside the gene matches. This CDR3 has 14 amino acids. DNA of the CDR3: TGTGCCAGCAGGCCCCTTAGACAGGGCGGTGGCTACACCTTC. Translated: CASRPLRQGGGYTF.

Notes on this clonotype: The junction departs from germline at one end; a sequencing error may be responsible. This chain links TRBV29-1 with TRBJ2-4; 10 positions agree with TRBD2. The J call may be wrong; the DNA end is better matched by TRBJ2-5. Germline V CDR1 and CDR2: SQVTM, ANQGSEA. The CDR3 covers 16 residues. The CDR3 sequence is CSVAVVAGGVGETQYF. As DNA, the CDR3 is TGTAGCGTTGCCGTGGTAGCGGGAGGTGTCGGGGAGACCCAGTACTTC.

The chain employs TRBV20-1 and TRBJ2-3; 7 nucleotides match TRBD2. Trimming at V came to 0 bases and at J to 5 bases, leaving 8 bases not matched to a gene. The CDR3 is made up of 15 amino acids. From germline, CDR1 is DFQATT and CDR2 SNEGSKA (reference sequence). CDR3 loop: CSARDGLAAGDTQYF. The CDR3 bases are TGCAGTGCTAGAGATGGTCTAGCGGCTGGAGATACGCAGTATTTT.